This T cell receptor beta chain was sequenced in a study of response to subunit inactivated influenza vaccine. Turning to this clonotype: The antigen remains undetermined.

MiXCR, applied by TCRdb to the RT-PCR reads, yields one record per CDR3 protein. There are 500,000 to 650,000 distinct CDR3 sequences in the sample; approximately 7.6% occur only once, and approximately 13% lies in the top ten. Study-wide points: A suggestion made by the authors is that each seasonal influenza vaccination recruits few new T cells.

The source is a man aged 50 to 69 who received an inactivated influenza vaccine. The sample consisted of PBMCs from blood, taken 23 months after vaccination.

Here the CDR3 reads CSGTGEGYEQYF. DNA of the CDR3: TGCAGCGGGACAGGGGAGGGCTACGAGCAGTACTTC. This chain links TRBV20-1 with TRBJ2-7, with 10 positions matching TRBD1. The CDR3 length is 12 residues. The germline CDR1 and CDR2 sequences are DFQATT and SNEGSKA (reference sequence).